Listed here are 23 T cell receptor beta chains from one sample, sequenced in a study of blood T cell repertoires in COVID-19. The repertoire was sequenced with immunoSEQ multiplex PCR; TCRdb's copy has only in-frame clones and lacks some. The repertoire holds some 250,000 clones, with approximately 90% as singletons. The sequenced material came from PBMCs or T cells enriched from blood (not recorded which). The receptors derive from a human donor in a cohort exposed to, infected with or recovered from COVID-19 (not recorded which). The donor label of this sample is uncertain.

This sequence joins TRBV15 and TRBJ1-1, with 7 nucleotides matching TRBD1. CDR1 and CDR2 (germline): LNHNV, YYDKDF (reference sequence). CDR3 length: 14 amino acids. V trimming: 2 bases; J trimming: 2 bases; junction bases outside the gene matches: 2. CDR3 DNA sequence: TGTGCCACCAGCAGATGGGACAGTAACACTGAAGCTTTCTTT. Its translation: CATSRWDSNTEAFF.

The V and J genes are TRBV7-9 and TRBJ2-3; 14 nucleotides match TRBD2. Germline V gene sequence: CDR1 SEHNR, CDR2 FQNEAQ (reference sequence). The CDR3 has 15 residues. V trimming: 5 bases; J trimming: 12 bases; junction bases outside the gene matches: 10. The CDR3 loop reads CASSGPGLAGALQYF. The CDR3 coding sequence is TGTGCCAGCAGCGGGCCGGGACTAGCGGGGGCCCTTCAGTATTTT.

This chain connects TRBV18 to TRBJ2-3, with TRBD1 as a possible D gene (6 bases). Deletions cut 3 bases from V and 2 bases from J, with 9 bases between. Germline V CDR1 and CDR2: KGHSH, LQKENI. The length of the CDR3 is 14 residues. Here the CDR3 reads CASSPRQDTDTQYF. CDR3 DNA: TGTGCCAGCTCACCGCGACAGGACACAGATACGCAGTATTTT.

The J gene is TRBJ1-2, the V gene TRBV19; a possible D gene is TRBD1 (6 bases). The V and J ends lost 9 bases and 7 bases respectively, with 15 bases between them. The CDR3 sequence is 12 residues long. Germline CDR1 reads LNHDA; CDR2 reads SQIVND (reference sequence). The CDR3 region is CASLQGLSGYTF. CDR3 nucleotides: TGTGCCAGCCTACAGGGTTTGAGTGGCTACACCTTC.

V usage is TRBV7-8 and J usage is TRBJ1-1; D perhaps matches TRBD1 (6 bases). Trimming removed 3 bases from V and 7 bases from J, with 15 bases in between. This CDR3 is built from 14 residues. In germline, CDR1 is SGHVS, CDR2 FQNEAQ. CDR3: CASSFPGTSGEAFF. The CDR3 nucleotides read TGTGCCAGCAGCTTCCCCGGGACATCAGGTGAAGCTTTCTTT.

The rearrangement uses TRBV27 and TRBJ2-2; 7 bases agree with TRBD2. The CDR3 loop spans 15 amino acids. In germline, CDR1 is MNHEY, CDR2 SMNVEV (reference sequence). The junction had 10 bases not matched to a gene; V was cut back by 6 bases and J by 6 bases. The CDR3 sequence is CASRPRDLAAGELFF. For the CDR3, the DNA is TGTGCCAGCAGACCTAGGGATCTAGCGGCCGGGGAGCTGTTTTTT.

The chain links TRBV9 to TRBJ2-3; TRBD2 matches 12 bases. The CDR3 runs to 18 residues. Trimming removed 3 bases from V and 2 bases from J; junction bases left unmatched: 10. Germline V gene lookup returns CDR1 SGDLS and CDR2 YYNGEE. CDR3 sequence (DNA): TGTGCCAGCAGCGATGATGAGACTAGCGGGGGATTCACAGATACGCAGTATTTT. Its protein product is CASSDDETSGGFTDTQYF.

The chain links TRBV6-6 to TRBJ1-2; D is possibly TRBD1 (5 bases). The CDR3 has 14 amino acids. V was trimmed by 8 bases and J by 8 bases, leaving 21 bases between them. Germline CDR1 reads MNHNY; CDR2 reads SVGAGI (reference sequence). The CDR3, as DNA: TGTGCCAGCTCGCTGGGGCCTACCAAGAAGGGCTACACCTTC. Translation: CASSLGPTKKGYTF.

The V and J genes are TRBV3-1 (or the pseudogene TRBV3-2) and TRBJ2-7; TRBD1 matches 8 bases. V shed 6 bases and J 6 bases; nucleotides not matched to a gene: 7. CDR1 LGHDT and CDR2 YNNKEL come from the germline V gene (reference sequence). The CDR3 runs to 13 residues. CDR3 in amino acids: CASRGTGLIEQYF. In DNA form, the CDR3 reads TGTGCCAGCAGGGGGACAGGCCTCATCGAGCAGTACTTC.

V gene TRBV5-1 combines with J gene TRBJ2-1; tentatively, D is TRBD1 (5 bases). CDR1 and CDR2 from the germline V gene are SGHRS and YFSETQ. CDR3 length equals 15 residues. Trimming removed 2 bases at V and 8 bases at J, with 17 bases between. CDR3 protein: CASSFGGAYLDEQFF. The CDR3 region has the DNA TGCGCCAGCAGCTTCGGTGGGGCCTACCTAGATGAGCAGTTCTTC. Full variable domain (remainder filled in from reference TRBV5-1 and TRBJ2-1): KAGVTQTPRYLIKTRGQQVTLSCSPISGHRSVSWYQQTPGQGLQFLFEYFSETQRNKGNFPGRFSGRQFSNSRSEMNVSTLELGDSALYLCASSFGGAYLDEQFFGPGTRLTVL.

The chain carries TRBV5-6 and TRBJ1-1; 7 bases align to TRBD1. Per germline, CDR1 SGHDT and CDR2 YYEEEE. This CDR3 spans 13 amino acids. V gave up 4 bases and J gave up 8 bases; unmatched junction bases: 8. CDR3 amino acids: CASSAEWTGEAFF. The CDR3 DNA sequence: TGTGCCAGCAGCGCGGAGTGGACAGGCGAAGCTTTCTTT.

This chain uses TRBV29-1 with TRBJ1-1, with D unclear. V gave up 4 bases and J gave up 0 bases, with 9 bases separating them. This CDR3 is 13 amino acids long. The germline gives CDR1 SQVTM, CDR2 ANQGSEA. CDR3 residues: CSVARSVNTEAFF. In nucleotides, the CDR3 is TGCAGCGTTGCTCGTTCGGTGAACACTGAAGCTTTCTTT. The full variable domain, in which reference TRBV29-1 and TRBJ1-1 provide the parts outside the CDR3, is SAVISQKPSRDICQRGTSLTIQCQVDSQVTMMFWYRQQPGQSLTLIATANQGSEATYESGFVIDKFPISRPNLTFSTLTVSNMSPEDSSIYLCSVARSVNTEAFFGQGTRLTVV.

The chain's CDR3 is CASNRGHGYGYTF. In nucleotides, the CDR3 is TGTGCCAGCAACAGGGGACACGGGTATGGCTACACCTTC. The chain joins TRBV9 to TRBJ1-2, with 7 nucleotides matching TRBD1. This CDR3 region has 13 residues. Germline loops: CDR1 SGDLS, CDR2 YYNGEE. The V segment lost 6 bases and the J segment 5 bases; nucleotides outside the gene matches: 7. Filled out from reference TRBV9 and TRBJ1-2, the complete variable domain reads DSGVTQTPKHLITATGQRVTLRCSPRSGDLSVYWYQQSLDQGLQFLIQYYNGEERAKGNILERFSAQQFPDLHSELNLSSLELGDSALYFCASNRGHGYGYTFGSGTRLTVV.

This sequence joins TRBV10-1 and TRBJ2-7; D gene ambiguous. Trimming took 10 bases from V and 0 from J, leaving 22 bases between them. Germline-derived CDR1 and CDR2 are WNHNN and SYGVQD (reference sequence). CDR3 length equals 16 residues. In DNA form, the CDR3 reads TGCGCCAACACCAAACCCAAGAGCAGGAACTCCTACGAGCAGTACTTC. Its protein is CANTKPKSRNSYEQYF.

This clone occurred a few times. The chain carries TRBV21-1 and TRBJ2-7; the table's D call TRBD2 went unverified against the DNA. TRBV21-1 is a pseudogene locus. The length of the CDR3 is 16 residues. CDR3 DNA sequence: TGTGCCAGCAGCAAAAGGGAGGACACTCGCTCCTACGAGCAGTACTTC. The encoded protein is CASSKREDTRSYEQYF.

There are a few counts of this clone. The chain has TRBV29-1 and TRBJ2-7; 11 bases align to TRBD1. Germline V gene lookup returns CDR1 SQVTM and CDR2 ANQGSEA. The CDR3 length is 15 residues. Trimming took 6 bases from V and 3 from J; bases not matched to a gene: 10. The CDR3 here is CSVVPPGTGGYEQYF. The CDR3 DNA is TGCAGCGTCGTCCCTCCCGGGACAGGGGGCTACGAGCAGTACTTC.

This chain connects TRBV7-9 to TRBJ1-4; the match to TRBD1 covers 7 bases. J lost 7 bases, V lost 2 bases, and 7 bases had no gene match. This CDR3 comprises 15 residues. Germline V lookup: CDR1 SEHNR, CDR2 FQNEAQ (reference sequence). DNA for the CDR3: TGTGCCAGCAGCTTATTGCAGGACAGGATTGAAAAACTGTTTTTT. It yields the protein CASSLLQDRIEKLFF.

The chain joins TRBV10-3 to TRBJ2-1; 16 bases line up with TRBD2. Per germline, CDR1 ENHRY and CDR2 SYGVKD. The CDR3 consists of 15 residues. The V gene end was trimmed by 8 bases and the J gene end by 15 bases; junction bases not matched to a gene: 13. CDR3 loop: CAISTGTSGGAGVFF. The CDR3 DNA reads TGTGCCATCTCAACCGGGACTAGCGGGGGGGCCGGTGTGTTCTTC.

The chain recombines TRBV4-3 with TRBJ1-1; 7 nucleotides line up with TRBD1. This CDR3 is built from 14 residues. With 4 bases clipped from V and 1 base from J, the junction kept 3 bases outside the gene matches. Germline CDR1 is LGHNA and CDR2 is YSLEER. The CDR3 loop reads CASSLGDRNTEAFF. CDR3 nucleotides: TGCGCCAGCAGCCTAGGGGACAGGAACACTGAAGCTTTCTTT.

This sequence joins TRBV19 and TRBJ1-2; D not resolved. V gave up 0 bases and J gave up 3 bases, with 5 bases separating them. Germline assignment: CDR1 LNHDA and CDR2 SQIVND (reference sequence). The CDR3 consists of 13 residues. The CDR3 sequence is CASSIDEYYGYTF. The CDR3 DNA sequence: TGTGCCAGTAGTATAGATGAGTACTATGGCTACACCTTC.

The J gene is TRBJ2-5, the V gene TRBV10-3; possible D gene TRBD1, 6 bases. The V and J ends lost 3 bases and 5 bases respectively, with 16 bases between them. The germline CDR1 and CDR2 sequences are ENHRY and SYGVKD. CDR3 size: 15 residues. The CDR3 sequence is CAISDQNRAGETQYF. The CDR3 region has the DNA TGTGCCATCAGTGACCAGAACAGGGCCGGGGAGACCCAGTACTTC.

V is TRBV27 and J is TRBJ2-7; 8 bases line up with TRBD1. The CDR3 covers 13 residues. In germline, CDR1 is MNHEY, CDR2 SMNVEV (reference sequence). Trimming at V came to 4 bases and at J to 5 bases, leaving 4 bases not matched to a gene. Here the CDR3 reads CASSWTGHHEQYF. The CDR3 DNA reads TGTGCCAGCAGTTGGACAGGGCACCACGAGCAGTACTTC.

The rearrangement links TRBV3-1 (or the pseudogene TRBV3-2) to TRBJ2-5; the match to TRBD2 covers 13 bases. J lost 4 bases, V lost 0 bases, and 5 bases had no gene match. Germline V gene lookup returns CDR1 LGHDT and CDR2 YNNKEL (reference sequence). The CDR3 is made up of 17 amino acids. The CDR3 spells CASSQDQLAGGSETQYF. In DNA, the CDR3 is TGTGCCAGCAGCCAAGACCAACTAGCGGGGGGGTCAGAGACCCAGTACTTC.